The rows below give T cell receptor beta chains drawn from one sample of a study of Ad26.COV2.S vaccination and SARS-CoV-2 variants. TCRdb's table, derived via immunoSEQ multiplex PCR, lists solely in-frame clones and lacks some. The sample carries hundreds of thousands of clones, roughly 87% recorded once. The input for sequencing was peripheral blood, taken in a trial of Ad26.COV2.S vaccine versus placebo. The receptors stem from a person between 18 and 65 years old who received the Ad26.COV2.S COVID-19 vaccine or a placebo. Each CDR3 is given with its conserved first and last residue. The D gene is left open where the match is weak. Clone size is shown for a subset of rows, as once, few, many or a class of expanded clone.

. | . | TRBJ1-1 | TRBV7-2 | CASSLALRWRNTEAFF | TGTGCCAGCAGCTTAGCTCTGCGCTGGAGGAACACTGAAGCTTTCTTT
. | . | TRBJ2-7 | TRBV5-6 | CASSLVVAEYEQYF | TGTGCCAGCAGCTTGGTGGTAGCGGAATACGAGCAGTACTTC
TRBD1 | . | TRBJ1-4 | TRBV5-1 | CASSLGQGSEKLFF | TGCGCCAGCAGCTTAGGACAGGGGTCTGAAAAACTGTTTTTT
. | . | TRBJ1-1 | TRBV19 | CASSNTEAFF | TGTGCCAGTTCAAACACTGAAGCTTTCTTT
. | . | TRBJ2-3 | TRBV10-3 | CAISASGANTDTQYF | TGTGCCATCAGTGCCTCGGGGGCCAACACAGATACGCAGTATTTT
TRBD1 | . | TRBJ1-1 | TRBV30 | CANDRGPGTEAFF | TGTGCCAACGACAGGGGGCCGGGGACTGAAGCTTTCTTT
. | . | TRBJ2-7 | TRBV4-3 | CASSQGVLTGAYEQYF | TGCGCCAGCAGCCAAGGCGTCTTAACGGGGGCCTACGAGCAGTACTTC
. | . | TRBJ2-3 | TRBV5-1 | CASSPQGDTQYF | TGCGCCAGCAGCCCACAGGGAGATACGCAGTATTTT
. | . | TRBJ2-7 | TRBV6-5 | CASCLDSSYEQYF | TGTGCCAGCTGTTTGGACAGCTCCTACGAGCAGTACTTC
. | once | TRBJ2-3 | TRBV7-3 | CASSLMWADTQYF | TGTGCCAGCAGCTTAATGTGGGCCGATACGCAGTATTTT
. | . | TRBJ2-7 | TRBV7-8 | CASSLELAIRYEQYF | TGTGCCAGCAGCTTAGAACTAGCAATCCGCTACGAGCAGTACTTC
TRBD2 | . | TRBJ2-1 | TRBV30 | CAWSVRVGRGAQRNEQFF | TGTGCCTGGAGTGTACGGGTGGGGCGGGGGGCCCAACGCAATGAGCAGTTCTTC
. | . | TRBJ1-1 | TRBV28 | CASSLGGGMNTEAFF | TGTGCCAGCAGTCTTGGGGGGGGAATGAACACTGAAGCTTTCTTT
. | . | TRBJ1-6 | TRBV7-9 | CASSLGGIEAPLHF | TGTGCCAGCAGCCTTGGGGGGATCGAGGCACCCCTCCACTTT
. | . | TRBJ1-1 | TRBV29-1 | CSVEGRRSEAFF | TGCAGCGTTGAAGGACGGCGGAGTGAAGCTTTCTTT
. | . | TRBJ1-2 | TRBV7-8 | CASSLGRFNYGYTF | TGTGCCAGCAGCTTAGGGCGGTTCAACTATGGCTACACCTTC
. | . | TRBJ1-2 | TRBV4-1 | CASSQQRAYGYTF | TGCGCCAGCAGCCAACAAAGAGCCTATGGCTACACCTTC
. | . | TRBJ1-5 | TRBV15 | CATSRDRGAGQPQHF | TGTGCCACCAGCAGAGATAGGGGGGCAGGTCAGCCCCAGCATTTT
. | once | TRBJ2-7 | TRBV7-9 | CASSLAAGSLRYEQYF | TGTGCCAGCAGCTTAGCGGCAGGGAGTCTCCGCTACGAGCAGTACTTC
. | . | TRBJ1-1 | TRBV14 | CASTPAGVAGAFF | TGTGCCAGCACCCCAGCCGGGGTGGCGGGAGCTTTCTTT
TRBD2 | . | TRBJ2-1 | TRBV2 | CASTEQRGALNEQFF | TGTGCCAGCACTGAGCAGCGGGGGGCTCTCAATGAGCAGTTCTTC
TRBD1 | . | TRBJ1-5 | TRBV5-1 | CASSQGDGVDFQPQHF | TGCGCCAGCAGCCAGGGGGACGGCGTGGATTTTCAGCCCCAGCATTTT
. | . | TRBJ2-7 | TRBV18 | CASSRPGGAYEQYF | TGTGCCAGCTCACGGCCCGGTGGAGCCTACGAGCAGTACTTC
TRBD1 | . | TRBJ1-1 | TRBV7-2 | CASSSLTGLAFF | TGTGCCAGCAGCTCGCTGACAGGGTTAGCTTTCTTT
TRBD1 | . | TRBJ1-2 | TRBV2 | CASRWDSSNYGYTF | TGTGCCAGCAGATGGGACAGCTCAAACTATGGCTACACCTTC